Listed here is a single TCR beta chain. The antigen it binds to is not known. One base away there is no much larger clone; base qualities are not given. Receptor amplification or capture employed multiplex PCR. The listed sequencing device is Illumina HiSeq 4000. To build TCR beta libraries, CDR3 regions were amplified by Arm-PCR using iRepertoire HTBI primers. Before sequencing, the PCR products went through gel purification. The study's own analysis went as follows. Gene usage analysis of CDR3 amino acid clonotypes used the 60 to 75 TRBV and about 14 TRBJ segments found across samples. COPE and FqMerger were used to merge filtered high-quality paired reads into contigs. BLAST was used to align contigs to IMGT TRBV, TRBD and TRBJ reference genes, and CDR3 was defined according to IMGT. Highly expanded clones were defined as clonotypes with a frequency above 0.1%. Repertoire diversity was measured by Shannon entropy, and V-J evenness by the Gini coefficient. A clonotype found in more than one individual was treated as public. The raw public reads went through TCRdb reprocessing: fastp at Q25, MiXCR clone calling, in-frame beta chains kept. CDR3 protein duplicates are merged, each entry listing the most common genes and DNA. TCRdb, not the original authors, processed these V and J calls. The sample table lists about 220,000 distinct CDR3 sequences, about a sixth of them with a count of one. The ten biggest clones cover roughly a fifth of the sample.

The junction shows trimming of 7 bases on V and 2 bases on J, and the gene matches do not reach 10 bases of it. The CDR3, from cysteine to phenylalanine, totals 14 residues. Left in the record is the CDR3 DNA by itself, 42 bases read in frame from the first base. Reading the germline V gene (reference sequence) gives CDR1 GTSNPN and CDR2 SVGIG. Reading the label with the study, this specimen's time point is: newly diagnosed GD, antithyroid drugs for less than 3 months. RNA was extracted from PBMCs in TRIzol for both TCR sequencing and RNA sequencing. The diagnosis of Graves' disease followed American Thyroid Association guidelines. Patients were recruited from an endocrinology department in Xi'an, China. Each patient gave 8.5 to 9.5 milliliters of peripheral blood, collected in an EDTA anticoagulant tube. Ficoll Paque Plus density gradient separation was used to isolate PBMCs, and no additional T cell sorting was done. An Agilent 2100 Bioanalyzer and agarose gel were used to check RNA quality, and a NanoDrop 2000 was used to measure RNA concentration.

This record belongs to a study of regulatory T cells in long-lasting Graves disease (dated by TCRdb to 2020 to 2022). About the investigation overall: Newly diagnosed Graves' disease patients had taken antithyroid drugs for less than 3 months. Persistent Graves' disease patients were compared with newly diagnosed Graves' disease patients by peripheral blood TCR sequencing and RNA sequencing. The study was registered as a clinical trial and conducted in China. A total of 35 or so samples underwent TCR sequencing: around 13 from persistent and around 20 from newly diagnosed Graves' disease patients.

Broad study findings and their caveats: As a limitation, the authors acknowledged that the small sample size may reduce accuracy. A larger number of public clonotypes was shared among persistent patients (around 2,700) than among newly diagnosed patients (around 890). Sequencing and analysis were limited to the TCR beta chain. Compared with newly diagnosed patients, patients with persistent Graves' disease had lower TCR Shannon entropy and fewer highly expanded clones, which suggests clonal expansion. Preferential use of TRBV28, TRBJ1-2 and TRBJ2-5 was observed in persistent disease, whereas TRBV20-1 and TRBJ2-1 were favored in newly diagnosed disease. Because the primary lesion, thyroid tissue, could not be accessed, the study looked at peripheral blood alone.

Rearrangement joined TRBV30 to TRBJ2-5; the junction holds 7 bases that match TRBD1. The sample consisted of peripheral blood mononuclear cells (PBMCs), taken at new diagnosis, from a patient treated with antithyroid drugs. The clonotype comes from a female donor with Graves disease. This receptor carries the CDR3 CASTHGTAQETQYF. The bases are TGTGCCTCTACTCACGGGACAGCGCAAGAGACCCAGTACTTC. The CDR3, completed at both ends by the reference TRBV30 and TRBJ2-5 genes, gives the full variable domain SQTIHQWPATLVQPVGSPLSLECTVEGTSNPNLYWYRQAAGRGLQLLFYSVGIGQISSEVPQNLSASRPQDRQFILSSKKLLLSDSGFYLCASTHGTAQETQYFGPGTRLLVL.